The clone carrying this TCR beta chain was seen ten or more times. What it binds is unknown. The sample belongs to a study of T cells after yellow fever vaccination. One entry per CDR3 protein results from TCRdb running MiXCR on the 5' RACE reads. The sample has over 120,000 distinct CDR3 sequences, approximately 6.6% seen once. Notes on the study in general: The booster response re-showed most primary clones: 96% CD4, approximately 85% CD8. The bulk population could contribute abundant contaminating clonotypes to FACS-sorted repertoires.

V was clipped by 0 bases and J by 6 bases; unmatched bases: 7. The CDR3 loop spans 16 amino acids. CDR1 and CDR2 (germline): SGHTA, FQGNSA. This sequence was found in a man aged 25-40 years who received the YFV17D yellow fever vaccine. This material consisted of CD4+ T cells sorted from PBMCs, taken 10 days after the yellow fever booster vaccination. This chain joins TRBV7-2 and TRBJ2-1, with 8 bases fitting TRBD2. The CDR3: CASSLAEAGVGNEQFF. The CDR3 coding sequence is TGTGCCAGCAGCTTAGCGGAAGCGGGAGTCGGCAATGAGCAGTTCTTC. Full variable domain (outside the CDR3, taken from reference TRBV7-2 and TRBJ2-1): GAGVSQSPSNKVTEKGKDVELRCDPISGHTALYWYRQSLGQGLEFLIYFQGNSAPDKSGLPSDRFSAERTGGSVSTLTIQRTQQEDSAVYLCASSLAEAGVGNEQFFGPGTRLTVL.